The 19 T cell receptor beta chains reported below all come from one sample, sequenced in a study of control samples from healthy donors and cancer patients. The protocol was immunoSEQ multiplex PCR, while the TCRdb copy is restricted to in-frame clones and leaves out a portion. The sample shows 130,000 to 150,000 clones, roughly nine tenths of them seen only once. Input material: blood. These receptors were obtained from a man between 25 and 39 years old in good health.

The sample holds one count of this clone. The chain joins TRBV4-3 to TRBJ1-6; no clear D gene. This CDR3 has 14 amino acids. V shed 3 bases and J shed 4 bases, with 7 bases lying between them. The V gene's germline CDR1 is LGHNA and CDR2 YSLEER. The CDR3 DNA is TGCGCCAGCAGCCAGGTGCGGTATAATTCACCCCTCCACTTT. Translated: CASSQVRYNSPLHF.

The chain is built from TRBV5-1 and TRBJ2-5, with 7 positions matching TRBD1. V lost 4 bases to trimming and J lost 7 bases; unmatched junction nucleotides: 16. This CDR3 contains 16 residues. The germline CDR1 and CDR2 sequences are SGHRS and YFSETQ. The CDR3 bases are TGCGCCAGCAGCCGGGACAGACCTACCATAAACCCGACCCAGTACTTC. Its protein product is CASSRDRPTINPTQYF.

The rearrangement uses TRBV4-2 and TRBJ2-1; the D is unclear. CDR1 is LGHNA and CDR2 is YNFKEQ in the germline V gene. Trimming took off 1 base at V and 4 bases at J, with 8 bases between the two ends. This CDR3 has 14 residues. The CDR3 reads CASSQGLGYNEQFF. In nucleotides, the CDR3 is TGTGCCAGCAGCCAAGGCCTGGGATACAATGAGCAGTTCTTC.

In this sample, this clone turned up once. The CDR3 spells CASSFTSPKGADTQYF. CDR3 bases: TGTGCCAGCAGTTTTACTAGTCCAAAGGGGGCAGATACGCAGTATTTT. V and J are TRBV27 and TRBJ2-3; tentative D call: TRBD1 (6 bases). The germline V and J ends were trimmed by 3 bases and 4 bases, with 17 bases remaining between them. CDR1 is MNHEY and CDR2 is SMNVEV in the germline V gene (reference sequence). This CDR3 is 16 amino acids long.

The chain combines TRBV18 with TRBJ2-7, with D possibly matching TRBD1 (6 bases). The V and J ends lost 3 bases and 2 bases respectively, with 11 bases between them. This CDR3 spans 14 amino acids. CDR1 and CDR2 from the germline V gene are KGHSH and LQKENI. The CDR3 DNA is TGTGCCAGCTCACCCAATGGGGGCCCCTACGAGCAGTACTTC. Translating gives CASSPNGGPYEQYF.

This sequence joins TRBV5-6 and TRBJ2-7, with TRBD2 identical over 9 bases. The CDR3 spans 16 residues. Germline-derived CDR1 and CDR2 are SGHDT and YYEEEE. V lost 4 bases to trimming and J lost 2 bases; unmatched junction nucleotides: 10. The DNA of the CDR3 is TGTGCCAGCAGCGGAGCCGGGACTAGCAACACCTACGAGCAGTACTTC. This sequence encodes CASSGAGTSNTYEQYF.

The V gene is TRBV5-6, the J gene TRBJ2-1; D unclear. The germline CDR1 and CDR2 sequences are SGHDT and YYEEEE. Trimming cost V 1 base and J 7 bases, with 9 bases left between them. CDR3 length equals 13 residues. CDR3 residues: CASSLILRNEQFF. The CDR3 DNA is TGTGCCAGCAGCTTGATTCTTAGGAATGAGCAGTTCTTC.

The rearrangement uses TRBV7-9 and TRBJ2-5; 8 nucleotides match TRBD2. With 3 bases clipped from V and 4 bases from J, the junction kept 4 bases outside the gene matches. The CDR3 runs 14 residues. Germline V CDR1 and CDR2: SEHNR, FQNEAQ (reference sequence). In DNA form, the CDR3 reads TGTGCCAGCAGCTTGGGCCTAGCGGGAGAGACCCAGTACTTC. As protein: CASSLGLAGETQYF.

This chain joins TRBV9 and TRBJ2-1, with 9 bases identical to TRBD2. V lost 0 bases to trimming and J lost 7 bases; unmatched junction nucleotides: 8. The CDR3 covers 16 residues. Germline CDR1 and CDR2: SGDLS and YYNGEE. CDR3 coding DNA: TGTGCCAGCAGCGTAGAGGGGCTAGCGGGATTGAATGAGCAGTTCTTC. Translation gives CASSVEGLAGLNEQFF. Full variable domain (missing parts from reference TRBV9 and TRBJ2-1): DSGVTQTPKHLITATGQRVTLRCSPRSGDLSVYWYQQSLDQGLQFLIQYYNGEERAKGNILERFSAQQFPDLHSELNLSSLELGDSALYFCASSVEGLAGLNEQFFGPGTRLTVL.

The chain links TRBV18 to TRBJ2-1, with TRBD1 identical over 10 bases. V shed 6 bases and J 2 bases; nucleotides not matched to a gene: 4. The CDR3 runs 15 residues. CDR1 and CDR2 from the germline V gene are KGHSH and LQKENI. The CDR3 DNA is TGTGCCAGCTCGCCCGGACAGGGGGCCTACAATGAGCAGTTCTTC. This sequence encodes CASSPGQGAYNEQFF.

V is TRBV4-3 and J is TRBJ1-5; the D is unclear. The V and J ends lost 0 bases and 4 bases respectively, with 4 bases between them. Germline V lookup: CDR1 LGHNA, CDR2 YSLEER. The CDR3 has 13 amino acids. The CDR3 bases are TGCGCCAGCAGCCAAGAGGAAAATCAGCCCCAGCATTTT. Protein: CASSQEENQPQHF.

The V gene is TRBV5-4, the J gene TRBJ2-3; 7 positions agree with TRBD1. Germline values: CDR1 SGHNT, CDR2 YYREEE (reference sequence). V trimming: 4 bases; J trimming: 3 bases; junction bases outside the gene matches: 11. The CDR3 extends over 16 amino acids. CDR3 in amino acids: CASSKPTTGTTDTQYF. The CDR3 coding sequence is TGTGCCAGCAGCAAACCTACGACAGGGACGACAGATACGCAGTATTTT.

The chain is built from TRBV5-6 and TRBJ1-1; D not resolved. The CDR3 sequence is 13 residues long. V lost 4 bases, J lost 8 bases, and 15 bases lay in between. Per the germline V gene, CDR1 is SGHDT and CDR2 is YYEEEE. The CDR3: CASSLEQAFEAFF. CDR3 in DNA: TGTGCCAGCAGCCTGGAGCAGGCCTTCGAAGCTTTCTTT.

This clone was detected only once. The genes are TRBV18 and TRBJ2-5, with 8 bases that match TRBD2. The germline CDR1 and CDR2 sequences are KGHSH and LQKENI. V was pared by 1 base and J by 1 base, with 20 bases of the junction left unmatched. The CDR3 spans 21 residues. The chain's CDR3 is CASSPRPTPREGPQLQETQYF. In DNA, the CDR3 is TGTGCCAGCTCACCACGTCCCACCCCCCGGGAGGGGCCCCAACTCCAAGAGACCCAGTACTTC.

The chain uses TRBV25-1 and TRBJ1-1, with D perhaps matching TRBD1 (5 bases). The CDR3 has 14 residues. V lost 1 base to trimming and J lost 1 base, with 7 bases between them. The germline gives CDR1 MGHDK, CDR2 SYGVNS. The CDR3 bases are TGTGCCAGCAGTGAATTGGGGGGGAACACTGAAGCTTTCTTT. Protein product: CASSELGGNTEAFF.

J is TRBJ2-5 and V is TRBV30; possibly TRBD1 for D (5 bases). The CDR3 covers 13 residues. Germline CDR1 and CDR2: GTSNPN and SVGIG (reference sequence). The ends were cut back, 0 bases at V and 5 bases at J, with 10 bases in the middle. CDR3: CAWSVFPGETQYF. The CDR3 DNA reads TGTGCCTGGAGTGTTTTCCCAGGGGAGACCCAGTACTTC.

In its sample, this clone was seen once. V and J are TRBV27 and TRBJ1-4; no clear D. CDR1 MNHEY and CDR2 SMNVEV come from the germline V gene (reference sequence). This CDR3 contains 14 residues. V lost 5 bases to trimming and J lost 6 bases, with 13 bases between them. The CDR3 DNA follows: TGTGCCAGCAGTCCGACCGGCGGGGATGAAAAACTGTTTTTT. The encoded protein is CASSPTGGDEKLFF.

In its sample, this clone was seen once. V gene TRBV7-3 combines with J gene TRBJ2-6; D is unclear. The germline V and J ends were trimmed by 2 bases and 0 bases, with 5 bases remaining between them. Looked up from germline, CDR1 is SGHTA and CDR2 is FQGTGA. CDR3 length equals 15 residues. CDR3 sequence (DNA): TGTGCCAGCAGCTTAGATGTCTCTGGGGCCAACGTCCTGACTTTC. Protein product: CASSLDVSGANVLTF.

The V and J genes are TRBV11-2 and TRBJ2-5; D is tentatively TRBD1 or TRBD2 (5 bases each). This CDR3 is built from 17 residues. CDR1 is SGHAT, CDR2 FQNNGV, per germline. Trimming removed 1 base from V and 1 base from J, with 16 bases in between. DNA of the CDR3: TGTGCCAGCAGCTTAGGCTTGTCCGGGACGGGCCAAGAGACCCAGTACTTC. This translates into CASSLGLSGTGQETQYF.